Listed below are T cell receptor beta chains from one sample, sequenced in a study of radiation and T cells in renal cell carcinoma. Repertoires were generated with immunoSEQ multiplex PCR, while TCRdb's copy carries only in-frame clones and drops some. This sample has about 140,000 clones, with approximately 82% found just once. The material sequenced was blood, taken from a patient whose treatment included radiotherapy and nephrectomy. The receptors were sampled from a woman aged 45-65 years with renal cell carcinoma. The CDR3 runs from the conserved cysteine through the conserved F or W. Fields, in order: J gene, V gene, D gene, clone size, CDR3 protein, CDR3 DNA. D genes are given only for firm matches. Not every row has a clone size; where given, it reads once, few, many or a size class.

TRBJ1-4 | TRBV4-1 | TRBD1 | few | CASSQDGTGPNEKLFF | TGCGCCAGCAGCCAAGATGGGACAGGGCCTAATGAAAAACTGTTTTTT
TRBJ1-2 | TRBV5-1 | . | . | CASSPRDTNYGYTF | TGCGCCAGCAGCCCCCGGGACACTAACTATGGCTACACCTTC
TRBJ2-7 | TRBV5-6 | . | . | CASSLVTEQYF | TGTGCCAGCAGCTTGGTGACCGAGCAGTACTTC
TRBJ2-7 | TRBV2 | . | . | CASSETYEQYF | TGTGCCAGCAGCGAGACCTACGAGCAGTACTTC
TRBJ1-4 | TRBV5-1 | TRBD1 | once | CASRQQGAHEKLFF | TGCGCCAGCAGACAACAGGGGGCGCATGAAAAACTGTTTTTT
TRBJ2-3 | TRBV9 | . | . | CASRGADTQYF | TGTGCCAGCAGGGGGGCAGATACGCAGTATTTT
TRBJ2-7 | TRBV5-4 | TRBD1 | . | CASSSGQGDEQYF | TGTGCCAGCAGCAGCGGACAGGGCGACGAGCAGTACTTC
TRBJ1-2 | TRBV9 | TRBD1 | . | CASIGGRYDGYTF | TGTGCCAGCATAGGGGGCCGATACGATGGCTACACCTTC
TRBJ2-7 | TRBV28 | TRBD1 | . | CASSRTGESYEQYF | TGTGCCAGCAGTCGGACAGGGGAGTCATACGAGCAGTACTTC
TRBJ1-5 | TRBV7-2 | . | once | CASSLVGTVRLSQPQHF | TGTGCCAGCAGCTTAGTAGGTACAGTCCGGCTGAGTCAGCCCCAGCATTTT
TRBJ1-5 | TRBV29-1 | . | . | CSVREGEHQPQHF | TGCAGCGTCCGCGAGGGTGAGCATCAGCCCCAGCATTTT
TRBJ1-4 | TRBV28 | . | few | CASSPPATNEKLFF | TGTGCCAGCAGCCCCCCTGCAACTAATGAAAAACTGTTTTTT
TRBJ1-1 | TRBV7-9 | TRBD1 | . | CASSLEQGAGTEAFF | TGTGCCAGCAGCTTAGAGCAGGGGGCAGGGACTGAAGCTTTCTTT
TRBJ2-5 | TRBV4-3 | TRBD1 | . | CASSQDYGITGVGETQYF | TGCGCCAGCAGCCAAGATTACGGAATTACAGGGGTCGGAGAGACCCAGTACTTC
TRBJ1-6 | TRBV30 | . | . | CAWSPSWNSPLHF | TGTGCCTGGAGCCCGTCGTGGAATTCACCCCTCCACTTT
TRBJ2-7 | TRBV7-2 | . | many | CASTQLTGLSYEQYF | TGTGCCAGCACCCAATTAACGGGCCTCTCCTACGAGCAGTACTTC
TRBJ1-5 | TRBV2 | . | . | CASSPDRASIQPQHF | TGTGCCAGCAGTCCTGACAGAGCTTCCATTCAGCCCCAGCATTTT
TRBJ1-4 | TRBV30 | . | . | CALEGRTNEKLFF | TGTGCCTTAGAAGGACGGACTAATGAAAAACTGTTTTTT
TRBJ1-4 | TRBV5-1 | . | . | CASSQYRDGRNEKLFF | TGCGCCAGCAGCCAATACAGGGACGGTAGAAATGAAAAACTGTTTTTT
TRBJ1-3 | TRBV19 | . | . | CASSRGIGSGNTIYF | TGTGCCAGTAGTCGAGGGATCGGCTCTGGAAACACCATATATTTT
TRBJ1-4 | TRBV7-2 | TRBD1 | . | CASSLRTGMNEKLFF | TGTGCCAGCAGCCTCCGGACAGGGATGAATGAAAAACTGTTTTTT
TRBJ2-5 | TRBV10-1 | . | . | CASSPQGGETQYF | TGCGCCAGCAGTCCACAGGGCGGTGAGACCCAGTACTTC
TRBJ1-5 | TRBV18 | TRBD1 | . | CASSGTGRDQPQHF | TGTGCCAGCTCAGGGACAGGTAGAGATCAGCCCCAGCATTTT
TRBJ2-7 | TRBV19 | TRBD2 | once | CASSASGRKYF | TGTGCCAGTAGTGCTAGCGGGAGAAAGTACTTC
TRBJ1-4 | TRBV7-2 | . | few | CASSMGGPELFF | TGTGCCAGCAGCATGGGGGGGCCCGAACTGTTTTTT
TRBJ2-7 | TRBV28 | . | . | CASSLPYVREQYF | TGTGCCAGCAGTTTACCCTATGTACGCGAGCAGTACTTC
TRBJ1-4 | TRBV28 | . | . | CASSLDSATNEKLFF | TGTGCCAGCAGTCTGGACAGTGCAACTAATGAAAAACTGTTTTTT
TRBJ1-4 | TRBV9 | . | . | CASQGHLNEKLFF | TGTGCCAGCCAAGGACACCTTAATGAAAAACTGTTTTTT
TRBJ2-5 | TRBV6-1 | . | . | CAATGQLYQETQYF | TGTGCCGCAACTGGACAGTTGTACCAAGAGACCCAGTACTTC
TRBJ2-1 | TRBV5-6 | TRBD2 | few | CASSLVASGSYNEQFF | TGTGCCAGCAGCTTGGTTGCTAGCGGGTCCTACAATGAGCAGTTCTTC
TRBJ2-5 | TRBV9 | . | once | CASSVSPLKETQYF | TGTGCCAGCAGCGTATCTCCTCTTAAAGAGACCCAGTACTTC
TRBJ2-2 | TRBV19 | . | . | CASSRGITGELFF | TGTGCCAGTAGTAGGGGGATCACCGGGGAGCTGTTTTTT
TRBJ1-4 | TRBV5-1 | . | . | CASSLSPDGREKLFF | TGCGCCAGCAGCTTGTCTCCCGACGGTCGTGAAAAACTGTTTTTT
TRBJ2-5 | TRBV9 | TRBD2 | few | CASSVGGLAAQGETQYF | TGTGCCAGCAGCGTAGGTGGACTAGCGGCACAGGGAGAGACCCAGTACTTC
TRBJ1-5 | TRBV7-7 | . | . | CASSLVRTDNQPQHF | TGTGCCAGCAGCTTAGTCAGGACAGACAATCAGCCCCAGCATTTT
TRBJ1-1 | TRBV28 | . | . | CASSSSGHENTEAFF | TGTGCCAGCAGTTCAAGTGGACACGAGAACACTGAAGCTTTCTTT
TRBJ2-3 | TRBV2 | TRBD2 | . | CASSSLSGGTDTQYF | TGTGCCAGCAGTTCCCTTAGCGGGGGCACAGATACGCAGTATTTT
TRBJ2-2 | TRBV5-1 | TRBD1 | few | CASSAGQGVSGELFF | TGCGCCAGCAGCGCCGGACAGGGGGTATCCGGGGAGCTGTTTTTT
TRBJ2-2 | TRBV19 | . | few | CASSIDRSPSEEELFF | TGTGCCAGTAGTATCGATCGTTCCCCCTCAGAGGAGGAGCTGTTTTTT
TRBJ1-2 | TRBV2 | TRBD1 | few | CASSPGQPNYGYTF | TGTGCCAGCAGCCCGGGACAGCCTAACTATGGCTACACCTTC